These 18 T cell receptor beta chains originate from one sample sequenced in a study of T cells of healthy individuals. TCRdb reprocessed the 5' RACE reads with MiXCR, giving one entry per CDR3 protein. The table has tens of thousands of distinct CDR3 sequences, 4% to 5.5% seen once. The receptors originated from a human donor in good health.

This clonotype was seen more than once but under ten times. This rearrangement joins TRBV20-1 to TRBJ2-1; D ambiguous. The CDR3 spans 15 residues. V dropped 0 bases and J dropped 0 bases, with 9 bases sitting between them. Germline loops: CDR1 DFQATT, CDR2 SNEGSKA (reference sequence). In DNA form, the CDR3 reads TGCAGTGCTAGAGATCTGTTGAGCTCCTACAATGAGCAGTTCTTC. Protein sequence: CSARDLLSSYNEQFF.

This clonotype was seen a handful of times. For the CDR3, the DNA is TGTGCCACCAGCAGAGAGAGGGTTGAGGGGTACAATCAGCCCCAGCATTTT. Residues: CATSRERVEGYNQPQHF. The rearrangement links TRBV15 to TRBJ1-5; D possibly corresponds to TRBD1 (5 bases). Germline loops: CDR1 LNHNV, CDR2 YYDKDF (reference sequence). V shed 0 bases and J shed 3 bases, with 15 bases lying between them. The CDR3 contains 17 residues.

There are a few counts of this clonotype. This sequence joins TRBV6-1 and TRBJ1-3, with D unresolved. The CDR3 loop spans 12 amino acids. V gave up 10 bases and J gave up 0 bases, with 7 bases separating them. The germline gives CDR1 MNHNS, CDR2 SASEGT. The CDR3 here is CATERSGNTIYF. The CDR3 DNA reads as TGTGCCACAGAACGCTCTGGAAACACCATATATTTT.

This clonotype came up many times. The gene calls are TRBV5-1 and TRBJ2-7; the match to TRBD1 covers 10 bases. Per germline, CDR1 SGHRS and CDR2 YFSETQ. The junction had 4 bases not matched to a gene; V was cut back by 5 bases and J by 5 bases. The CDR3 covers 13 residues. The CDR3 DNA reads TGCGCCAGCAGGAGGACAGGGGGAAACGAGCAGTACTTC. This translates into CASRRTGGNEQYF.

Ten or more counts support this clonotype. The chain has TRBV29-1 and TRBJ2-5; 11 bases line up with TRBD2. The ends lost 0 bases at V and 4 bases at J; junction bases unmatched: 4. The CDR3 extends over 15 amino acids. Per germline, CDR1 SQVTM and CDR2 ANQGSEA. CDR3 amino acids: CSVEDPGTSGETQYF. The DNA of the CDR3 is TGCAGCGTTGAAGACCCAGGGACTAGCGGAGAGACCCAGTACTTC.

The chain joins TRBV20-1 to TRBJ1-1; 9 nucleotides line up with TRBD1. J was trimmed by 5 bases and V by 2 bases; bases with no gene match: 15. The CDR3 runs 17 residues. Germline V gene data show CDR1 as DFQATT and CDR2 as SNEGSKA (reference sequence). The CDR3 region has the DNA TGCAGTGCTAGAAAACGGTTCCGCGGGGACAGGGTTACTGAAGCTTTCTTT. Amino acids: CSARKRFRGDRVTEAFF.

This clonotype was detected a few times. The gene calls are TRBV7-8 and TRBJ1-3; the D is unclear. Germline V CDR1 and CDR2: SGHVS, FQNEAQ. Trimming cost V 6 bases and J 0 bases, with 12 bases left between them. The CDR3 has 15 residues. CDR3 loop: CASSPVWFSGNTIYF. For the CDR3, the DNA is TGTGCCAGCAGTCCCGTGTGGTTCTCTGGAAACACCATATATTTT.

The gene calls are TRBV24-1 and TRBJ2-2; 9 bases align to TRBD1. The V gene end was trimmed by 5 bases and the J gene end by 4 bases; junction bases not matched to a gene: 4. Germline loops: CDR1 KGHDR, CDR2 SFDVKD. CDR3 length: 15 residues. The CDR3 DNA reads TGTGCCACCAGTGGGACAGGGGTTTTCACCGGGGAGCTGTTTTTT. Translating it yields CATSGTGVFTGELFF.

This clonotype was recorded many times. The rearrangement joins TRBV5-6 to TRBJ2-1; no clear D. CDR1 SGHDT and CDR2 YYEEEE come from the germline V gene. The CDR3 loop spans 11 amino acids. The ends were cut back, 5 bases at V and 5 bases at J, with 5 bases in the middle. The CDR3: CASRWDNEQFF. In DNA, the CDR3 is TGTGCCAGCAGATGGGACAATGAGCAGTTCTTC.

This clonotype was observed a few times. The chain joins TRBV20-1 to TRBJ2-4, with 7 bases lining up with TRBD1. V gave up 6 bases and J gave up 3 bases; unmatched junction bases: 5. Germline V lookup: CDR1 DFQATT, CDR2 SNEGSKA (reference sequence). This CDR3 has 13 amino acids. CDR3 bases: TGCAGTGCGTGGGGACAGCGCAAAAACATTCAGTACTTC. Translating it yields CSAWGQRKNIQYF.

This chain connects TRBV12-3 or TRBV12-4 to TRBJ1-5, with D possibly being TRBD1 (5 bases). The ends were cut back, 4 bases at V and 4 bases at J, with 14 bases in the middle. The CDR3 runs 15 residues. CDR3 loop: CASSSDDRPNQPQHF. CDR3 nucleotides: TGTGCCAGCAGTTCCGACGACAGACCAAATCAGCCCCAGCATTTT.

The table lists this clonotype with many counts. This chain joins TRBV20-1 and TRBJ2-7, with 7 bases aligning to TRBD1. The CDR3 contains 14 residues. Germline CDR1 reads DFQATT; CDR2 reads SNEGSKA (reference sequence). Trimming took 8 bases from V and 3 from J; bases not matched to a gene: 13. The CDR3 reads CSSPAEAGGYEQYF. The CDR3 DNA reads as TGCAGTTCCCCGGCGGAGGCAGGGGGCTACGAGCAGTACTTC.

This clonotype was observed at least ten times. This rearrangement joins TRBV7-9 to TRBJ1-3; 7 bases map to TRBD1. The CDR3 runs 17 residues. J was trimmed by 0 bases and V by 3 bases; bases with no gene match: 8. Looked up from germline, CDR1 is SEHNR and CDR2 is FQNEAQ (reference sequence). Here the CDR3 DNA reads TGTGCCAGCAGCTTCGGAGGACAGGCAGTCTCTGGAAACACCATATATTTT. Translation: CASSFGGQAVSGNTIYF.

This clonotype was counted many times. The chain is built from TRBV6-6 and TRBJ1-5; D gene ambiguous. The CDR3 totals 14 residues. The germline V gene encodes CDR1 MNHNY and CDR2 SVGAGI (reference sequence). Trimming stripped 7 bases from V and 6 bases from J, with 16 bases between. The CDR3 loop is CASTVTQVSQPQHF. CDR3 in DNA: TGTGCCAGCACCGTTACCCAGGTTTCTCAGCCCCAGCATTTT.

This clonotype occurred many times. V and J are TRBV20-1 and TRBJ2-5, with 7 bases matching TRBD2. The germline CDR1 and CDR2 sequences are DFQATT and SNEGSKA (reference sequence). V gave up 1 base and J gave up 4 bases; unmatched junction bases: 6. The CDR3 runs to 14 residues. In nucleotides, the CDR3 is TGCAGTGCTAGAGCTCCAACGGGGGGAGAGACCCAGTACTTC. Protein: CSARAPTGGETQYF.

The chain is built from TRBV7-9 and TRBJ1-4; D not resolved. With 2 bases removed from V and 6 bases from J, the gap between germline ends came to 7 bases. The CDR3 spans 13 residues. Per the germline V gene, CDR1 is SEHNR and CDR2 is FQNEAQ (reference sequence). The CDR3 bases are TGTGCCAGCAGCTTAACGAACGATGAAAAACTGTTTTTT. Protein: CASSLTNDEKLFF.

This clonotype has at least ten counts. The chain employs TRBV4-3 and TRBJ2-3, with TRBD2 matching 11 bases. Germline V lookup: CDR1 LGHNA, CDR2 YSLEER. Trimming cost V 1 base and J 10 bases; bases outside gene matches: 7. The CDR3 is 15 residues long. For the CDR3, the DNA is TGCGCCAGCAGCCAAGCTACTAGCGGGAGTGACGCGCAGTATTTT. Its translation is CASSQATSGSDAQYF.

This clonotype was seen many times. The CDR3 reads CAISDKAAGELFF. The CDR3 DNA sequence: TGTGCCATCAGCGATAAGGCGGCCGGGGAGCTGTTTTTT. This chain connects TRBV10-3 to TRBJ2-2; D not certain. Germline loops: CDR1 ENHRY, CDR2 SYGVKD. Trimming removed 6 bases from V and 6 bases from J, with 11 bases in between. The CDR3 contains 13 residues.